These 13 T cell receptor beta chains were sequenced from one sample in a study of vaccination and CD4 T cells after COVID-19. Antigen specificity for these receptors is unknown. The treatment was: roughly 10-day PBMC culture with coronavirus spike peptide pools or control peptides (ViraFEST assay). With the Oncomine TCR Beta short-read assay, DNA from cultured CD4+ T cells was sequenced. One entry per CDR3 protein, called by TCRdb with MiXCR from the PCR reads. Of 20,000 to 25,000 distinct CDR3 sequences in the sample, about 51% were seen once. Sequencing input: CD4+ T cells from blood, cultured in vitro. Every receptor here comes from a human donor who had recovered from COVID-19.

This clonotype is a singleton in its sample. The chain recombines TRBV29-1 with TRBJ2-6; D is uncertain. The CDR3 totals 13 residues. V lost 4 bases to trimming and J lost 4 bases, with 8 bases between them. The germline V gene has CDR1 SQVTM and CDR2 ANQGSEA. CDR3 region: CSVGTVGANVLTF. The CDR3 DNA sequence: TGCAGCGTTGGTACGGTAGGGGCCAACGTCCTGACTTTC.

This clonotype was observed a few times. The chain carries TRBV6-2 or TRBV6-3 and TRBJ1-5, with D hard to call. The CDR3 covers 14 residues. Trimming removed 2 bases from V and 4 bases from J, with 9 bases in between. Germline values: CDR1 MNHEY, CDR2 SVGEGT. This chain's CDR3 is CASSYLQENQPQHF. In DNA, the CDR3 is TGTGCCAGCAGTTACCTCCAGGAAAATCAGCCCCAGCATTTT.

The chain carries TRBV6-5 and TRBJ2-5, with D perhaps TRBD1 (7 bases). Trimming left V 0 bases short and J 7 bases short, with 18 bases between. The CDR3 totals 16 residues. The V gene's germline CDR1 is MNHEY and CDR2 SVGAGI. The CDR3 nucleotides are TGTGCCAGCAGTTACTCAGGTCTAGACCAGGGGGGGACCCAGTACTTC. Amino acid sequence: CASSYSGLDQGGTQYF.

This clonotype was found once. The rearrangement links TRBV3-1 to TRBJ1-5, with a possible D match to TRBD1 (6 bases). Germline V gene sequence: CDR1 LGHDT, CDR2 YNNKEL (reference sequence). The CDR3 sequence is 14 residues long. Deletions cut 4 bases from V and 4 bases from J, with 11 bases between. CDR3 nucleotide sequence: TGTGCCAGCAGCCTTTCCACAGGGAATCAGCCCCAGCATTTT. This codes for CASSLSTGNQPQHF.

DNA for the CDR3: TGCAGTGCTGAAAGGGCGCAAGGCTACACCTTC. It codes for CSAERAQGYTF. The J gene is TRBJ1-2, the V gene TRBV20-1; D is ambiguous. Germline CDR1 reads DFQATT; CDR2 reads SNEGSKA (reference sequence). Trimming took 5 bases from V and 8 from J, leaving 12 bases between them. The CDR3 has 11 amino acids.

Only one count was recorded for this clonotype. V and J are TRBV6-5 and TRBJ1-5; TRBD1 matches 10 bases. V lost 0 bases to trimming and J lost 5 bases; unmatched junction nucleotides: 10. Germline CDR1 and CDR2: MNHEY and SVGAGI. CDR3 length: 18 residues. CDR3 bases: TGTGCCAGCAGTTACTCCGGTCTCGACAGGGGGCCCTATCAGCCCCAGCATTTT. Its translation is CASSYSGLDRGPYQPQHF.

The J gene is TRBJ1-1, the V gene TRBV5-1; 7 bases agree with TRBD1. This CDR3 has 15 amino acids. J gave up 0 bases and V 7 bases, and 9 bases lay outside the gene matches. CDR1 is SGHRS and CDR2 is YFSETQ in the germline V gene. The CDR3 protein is CASGPGGAMNTEAFF. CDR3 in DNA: TGCGCCAGCGGACCAGGGGGAGCAATGAACACTGAAGCTTTCTTT. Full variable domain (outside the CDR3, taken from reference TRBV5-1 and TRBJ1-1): KAGVTQTPRYLIKTRGQQVTLSCSPISGHRSVSWYQQTPGQGLQFLFEYFSETQRNKGNFPGRFSGRQFSNSRSEMNVSTLELGDSALYLCASGPGGAMNTEAFFGQGTRLTVV.

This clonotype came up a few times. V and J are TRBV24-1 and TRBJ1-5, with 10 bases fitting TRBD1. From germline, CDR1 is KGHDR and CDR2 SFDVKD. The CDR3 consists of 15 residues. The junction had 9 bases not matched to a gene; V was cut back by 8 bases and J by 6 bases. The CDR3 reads CATNWTGGEGQPQHF. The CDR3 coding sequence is TGTGCCACCAACTGGACAGGGGGAGAGGGTCAGCCCCAGCATTTT.

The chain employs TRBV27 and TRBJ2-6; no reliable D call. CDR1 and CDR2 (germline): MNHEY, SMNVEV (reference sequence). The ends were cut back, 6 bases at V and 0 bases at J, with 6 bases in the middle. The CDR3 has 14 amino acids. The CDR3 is CASRSFSGANVLTF. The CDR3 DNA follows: TGTGCCAGCAGAAGCTTCTCTGGGGCCAACGTCCTGACTTTC.

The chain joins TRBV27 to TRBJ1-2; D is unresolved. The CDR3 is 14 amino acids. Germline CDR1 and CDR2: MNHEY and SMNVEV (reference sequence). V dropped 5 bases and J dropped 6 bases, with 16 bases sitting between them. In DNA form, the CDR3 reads TGTGCCAGCAGTATCGGTATGGGAGTGAATGGCTACACCTTC. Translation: CASSIGMGVNGYTF.

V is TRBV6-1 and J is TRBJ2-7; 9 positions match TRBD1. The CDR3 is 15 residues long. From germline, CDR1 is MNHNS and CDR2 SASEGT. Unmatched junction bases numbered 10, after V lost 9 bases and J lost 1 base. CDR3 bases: TGTGCCAGTTTGGACCCCGGGACAGGGTCCTACGAGCAGTACTTC. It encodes CASLDPGTGSYEQYF.

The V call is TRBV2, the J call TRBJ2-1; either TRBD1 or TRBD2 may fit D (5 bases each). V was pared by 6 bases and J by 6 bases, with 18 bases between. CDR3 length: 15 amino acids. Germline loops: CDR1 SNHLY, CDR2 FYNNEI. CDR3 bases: TGTGCCAGCAGACTCGACCCGGGTGGGGGCAATGAGCAGTTCTTC. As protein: CASRLDPGGGNEQFF.

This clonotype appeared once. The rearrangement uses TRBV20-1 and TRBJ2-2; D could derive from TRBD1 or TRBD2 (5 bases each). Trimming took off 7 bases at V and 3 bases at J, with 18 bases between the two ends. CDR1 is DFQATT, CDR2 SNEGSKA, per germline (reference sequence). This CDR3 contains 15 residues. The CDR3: CSVPGPTRDTGELFF. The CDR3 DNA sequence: TGCAGTGTCCCGGGACCCACTAGGGACACCGGGGAGCTGTTTTTT.